The 18 T cell receptor beta chains given below trace back to one sample, sequenced in a study of shared clonotypes between healthy human individuals. Sequencing was performed with immunoSEQ multiplex PCR; in TCRdb, only in-frame clones are kept and a portion is missing. The sample holds some 2.3 million clones, approximately 95% seen once. The sequenced sample consisted of naive CD4+ T cells from PBMCs. Noted subset: CD45RA+ positively selected. These TCRs come from a man between 18 and 29 years old in good health. Some clones in this sample may be carry-over from other donors' samples.

The rearrangement joins TRBV28 to TRBJ2-1; 9 bases are a match to TRBD1. Germline values: CDR1 MDHEN, CDR2 SYDVKM. The CDR3 loop spans 15 amino acids. V shed 7 bases, J shed 7 bases, and the junction held 11 bases outside the gene matches. The CDR3 coding sequence is TGTGCCAGCAACACCCCGGGACAGGGAGTAAATGAGCAGTTCTTC. Translating gives CASNTPGQGVNEQFF.

V gene TRBV5-3 combines with J gene TRBJ1-5, with 7 bases fitting TRBD1. TRBV5-3 is marked as an open reading frame, function uncertain. There are 15 residues in the CDR3. V shed 0 bases and J 5 bases; nucleotides not matched to a gene: 5. This chain's CDR3 is CARSLVRTGDQPQHF. CDR3 nucleotide sequence: TGTGCCAGAAGCTTGGTTAGGACAGGCGATCAGCCCCAGCATTTT.

Remarks on this clone: Other DNA sequences from this sample encode an identical CDR3 as well. This chain links TRBV28 with TRBJ1-2; D uncertain. The CDR3 runs 13 residues. Germline loops: CDR1 MDHEN, CDR2 SYDVKM. With 2 bases removed from V and 1 base from J, the gap between germline ends came to 5 bases. The CDR3 region is CASSLKGNYGYTF. The CDR3 DNA reads TGTGCCAGCAGTTTAAAGGGTAACTATGGCTACACCTTC.

The chain combines TRBV5-1 with TRBJ2-1; the match to TRBD2 covers 8 bases. The CDR3 is 14 residues long. V shed 4 bases and J 8 bases; nucleotides not matched to a gene: 8. From germline, CDR1 is SGHRS and CDR2 YFSETQ. Written as DNA, the CDR3 is TGCGCCAGCAGCCCGGGACTAGGGACCGATGAGCAGTTCTTC. As protein: CASSPGLGTDEQFF.

The chain joins TRBV18 to TRBJ2-1; TRBD1 aligns across 7 bases. CDR3 length: 15 residues. Germline CDR1 is KGHSH and CDR2 is LQKENI. Trimming cost V 6 bases and J 9 bases; bases outside gene matches: 14. The CDR3 is CASSHDREMASEQFF. As DNA, the CDR3 is TGTGCCAGCTCGCACGACAGGGAGATGGCCAGTGAGCAGTTCTTC.

The CDR3, as DNA: TGTGCCTGGAATCGCGGAGTGAGCACAGATACGCAGTATTTT. It translates to CAWNRGVSTDTQYF. The chain employs TRBV30 and TRBJ2-3; D is uncertain. Deletions cut 4 bases from V and 0 bases from J, with 11 bases between. The CDR3 totals 14 residues. CDR1 GTSNPN and CDR2 SVGIG come from the germline V gene (reference sequence).

This rearrangement joins TRBV5-1 to TRBJ2-5; D may be TRBD1 (6 bases). Trimming took off 0 bases at V and 3 bases at J, with 9 bases between the two ends. Germline-derived CDR1 and CDR2 are SGHRS and YFSETQ. The CDR3 has 14 amino acids. DNA for the CDR3: TGCGCCAGCAGCTTGGGGGGGCCGGAAGAGACCCAGTACTTC. Amino acids: CASSLGGPEETQYF.

This sequence joins TRBV9 and TRBJ1-5, with D tentatively TRBD1 (6 bases). This CDR3 is built from 15 residues. Trimming took off 4 bases at V and 2 bases at J, with 13 bases between the two ends. CDR1 SGDLS and CDR2 YYNGEE come from the germline V gene. CDR3 in DNA: TGTGCCAGCAGCCCCGGCAGGGGAGGCAATCAGCCCCAGCATTTT. Translating it yields CASSPGRGGNQPQHF.

Worth noting for this clone: At the DNA level, this CDR3 is encoded by other sequences in the same sample as well. The chain recombines TRBV6-6 with TRBJ2-7; no clear D. Germline loops: CDR1 MNHNY, CDR2 SVGAGI (reference sequence). This CDR3 is built from 11 residues. Trimming cost V 1 base and J 6 bases, with 4 bases left between them. CDR3: CASSYYSEQYF. CDR3 in DNA: TGTGCCAGCAGTTACTATTCCGAGCAGTACTTC.

The V and J genes are TRBV4-1 and TRBJ1-1; 8 positions agree with TRBD1. Germline lookup yields CDR1 MGHRA and CDR2 YSYEKL. There are 15 residues in the CDR3. The V and J ends lost 4 bases and 5 bases, in that order; junction bases with no gene match: 9. The CDR3 is CASSPLAGGLTEAFF. For the CDR3, the DNA is TGCGCCAGCAGCCCCCTGGCAGGGGGCTTAACTGAAGCTTTCTTT.

This clone was detected once. The V call is TRBV7-3, the J call TRBJ2-7, with D possibly matching TRBD2 (6 bases). CDR3 length equals 14 residues. Germline V lookup: CDR1 SGHTA, CDR2 FQGTGA. The V and J ends lost 2 bases and 4 bases respectively, with 12 bases between them. The chain's CDR3 is CASSLAVGSYEQYF. CDR3 in DNA: TGTGCCAGCAGCTTAGCGGTCGGGAGTTACGAGCAGTACTTC. Supplemented by reference TRBV7-3 and TRBJ2-7, the full variable domain reads GAGVSQTPSNKVTEKGKYVELRCDPISGHTALYWYRQSLGQGPEFLIYFQGTGAADDSGLPNDRFFAVRPEGSVSTLKIQRTERGDSAVYLCASSLAVGSYEQYFGPGTRLTVT.

On this clone: This same CDR3 is encoded by further DNA sequences in the sample. The J gene is TRBJ1-1, the V gene TRBV10-3, with D possibly being TRBD1 (5 bases). In germline, CDR1 is ENHRY, CDR2 SYGVKD. This CDR3 spans 14 amino acids. With 9 bases removed from V and 0 bases from J, the gap between germline ends came to 14 bases. The CDR3 DNA follows: TGTGCCATTTCGGACATAGGGGTGAACACTGAAGCTTTCTTT. Protein product: CAISDIGVNTEAFF.

V and J are TRBV5-1 and TRBJ2-3; D is undetermined. This CDR3 is built from 15 residues. V lost 5 bases and J lost 0, with 13 bases in between. Looked up from germline, CDR1 is SGHRS and CDR2 is YFSETQ. CDR3 in amino acids: CASRSGTFSTDTQYF. The CDR3 coding sequence is TGCGCCAGCAGGTCGGGCACATTCAGCACAGATACGCAGTATTTT.

V gene TRBV7-8 combines with J gene TRBJ1-1, with 11 positions matching TRBD1. Germline V gene data show CDR1 as SGHVS and CDR2 as FQNEAQ. The CDR3 sequence is 16 residues long. Unmatched junction bases numbered 8, after V lost 4 bases and J lost 4 bases. Here the CDR3 reads CASSSGQGARGTEAFF. DNA of the CDR3: TGTGCCAGCAGCTCAGGACAGGGGGCGAGGGGCACTGAAGCTTTCTTT.

Comment on this clone: At the DNA level, this CDR3 is encoded by other sequences in the same sample as well. The rearrangement joins TRBV9 to TRBJ2-2; D not resolved. The CDR3 totals 15 residues. V was clipped by 0 bases and J by 0 bases, with 6 bases between them. Germline V gene sequence: CDR1 SGDLS, CDR2 YYNGEE. The CDR3, as DNA: TGTGCCAGCAGCGTAGCTGGCGCGAACACCGGGGAGCTGTTTTTT. This encodes CASSVAGANTGELFF.

The chain is built from TRBV7-9 and TRBJ1-5, with TRBD1 as a possible D gene (5 bases). V dropped 2 bases and J dropped 4 bases, with 9 bases sitting between them. Germline CDR1 SEHNR, CDR2 FQNEAQ (reference sequence). The CDR3 spans 14 residues. CDR3 sequence reads: CASSLWGGNQPQHF. The CDR3 region has the DNA TGTGCCAGCAGCTTATGGGGCGGTAATCAGCCCCAGCATTTT.

J is TRBJ2-3 and V is TRBV4-1, with D maybe TRBD1 (6 bases). The CDR3 covers 16 residues. The germline gives CDR1 MGHRA, CDR2 YSYEKL. V was cut by 0 bases and J by 0 bases, with 10 bases left in between. The CDR3, as DNA: TGCGCCAGCAGCCAAGATCCCACAGGGAGCACAGATACGCAGTATTTT. Translation gives CASSQDPTGSTDTQYF.

This chain joins TRBV28 and TRBJ2-3; D may match TRBD1 or TRBD2 (6 bases each). V gave up 3 bases and J gave up 6 bases, with 22 bases separating them. Germline values: CDR1 MDHEN, CDR2 SYDVKM. The CDR3 totals 17 residues. The CDR3 here is CASSFSRGGSGSDTQYF. CDR3 DNA sequence: TGTGCCAGCAGTTTTAGTCGAGGGGGGTCCGGCAGCGATACGCAGTATTTT.